The entry below describes one TCR beta chain. Study processing details: By means of reference gene primer amplification, nucleated cell counts were estimated. Using immunoSEQ multiplex PCR, the repertoire was profiled, and TCRdb retains in-frame clones only, with some absent. That table is the source of V, J and clone size, and D and trimming were worked out from the DNA. The sample contains 200,000 or so clones, roughly 80% of which appear only once. This specimen belongs to a study of blood T cell repertoires in COVID-19. The CDR3 covers 14 residues. The germline V gene encodes CDR1 SGHVS and CDR2 FQNEAQ. The junction had 3 bases not matched to a gene; V was cut back by 5 bases and J by 2 bases.

The clonotype was recovered from a woman older than 75 with COVID-19, enrolled during active disease. V and J are TRBV7-8 and TRBJ1-2; 9 bases agree with TRBD1. Sequencing used peripheral blood. The CDR3 sequence is CASSAGQGNYGYTF. Written as DNA, the CDR3 is TGTGCCAGCAGCGCGGGACAGGGAAACTATGGCTACACCTTC. Full variable domain (remainder filled in from reference TRBV7-8 and TRBJ1-2): GAGVSQSPRYKVAKRGQDVALRCDPISGHVSLFWYQQALGQGPEFLTYFQNEAQLDKSGLPSDRFFAERPEGSVSTLKIQRTQQEDSAVYLCASSAGQGNYGYTFGSGTRLTVV.